This is a list of T cell receptor beta chains from one sample in a study of cytomegalovirus exposure and HLA in healthy donors. Data came from immunoSEQ multiplex PCR; TCRdb stores just in-frame clones and leaves some out. The sample includes 100,000 to 150,000 clones, approximately 95% seen only once; the top ten take 1.5% to 2%. The specimen sequenced was PBMCs. These receptors were obtained from a man aged 18-30 years in good health and CMV-seronegative. CDR3s include the opening cysteine and the closing phenylalanine or tryptophan. Each record gives: CDR3 length, J gene, D gene, V gene, clone size, CDR3 protein, CDR3 DNA. The D gene is left open where the match is weak. A row's size may be missing; if present it is once, few, many or a size class.

length: 13
J: TRBJ1-1
D: .
V: TRBV5-4
size: once
CDR3: CASTRTGSTEAFF
DNA: TGTGCCAGCACACGGACGGGGAGCACTGAAGCTTTCTTT

length: 16
J: TRBJ1-3
D: .
V: TRBV10-3
size: .
CDR3: CAISDPLQTGGNTIYF
DNA: TGTGCCATCAGTGACCCGCTCCAGACGGGGGGAAACACCATATATTTT

length: 16
J: TRBJ1-5
D: .
V: TRBV4-1
size: .
CDR3: CASSQVGMRGNQPQHF
DNA: TGCGCCAGCAGCCAAGTGGGTATGAGGGGCAATCAGCCCCAGCATTTT

length: 14
J: TRBJ1-1
D: .
V: TRBV4-3
size: .
CDR3: CASSQGGVNTEAFF
DNA: TGCGCCAGCAGCCAGGGGGGTGTGAACACTGAAGCTTTCTTT

length: 17
J: TRBJ2-1
D: TRBD2
V: TRBV5-1
size: .
CDR3: CASNPTPSGMGYNEQFF
DNA: TGCGCCAGCAACCCGACTCCCAGCGGGATGGGCTACAATGAGCAGTTCTTC

length: 14
J: TRBJ2-7
D: .
V: TRBV29-1
size: .
CDR3: CSVESLRRGYEQYF
DNA: TGCAGCGTTGAAAGTCTCCGGCGGGGCTACGAGCAGTACTTC

length: 14
J: TRBJ2-5
D: .
V: TRBV28
size: .
CDR3: CASSWGGSQETQYF
DNA: TGTGCCAGCAGTTGGGGAGGTTCCCAAGAGACCCAGTACTTC

length: 14
J: TRBJ1-5
D: .
V: TRBV19
size: .
CDR3: CASINREGNQPQHF
DNA: TGTGCCAGTATAAACAGGGAGGGAAATCAGCCCCAGCATTTT

length: 14
J: TRBJ2-7
D: .
V: TRBV27
size: .
CDR3: CASKRGSLSYEQYF
DNA: TGTGCCAGTAAAAGGGGCAGTCTCTCCTACGAGCAGTACTTC

length: 14
J: TRBJ2-7
D: TRBD2
V: TRBV7-9
size: .
CDR3: CASSLTREEDEQYF
DNA: TGTGCCAGCAGCTTAACGCGGGAGGAGGACGAGCAGTACTTC

length: 14
J: TRBJ1-2
D: .
V: TRBV14
size: .
CDR3: CASSHPTGNYGYTF
DNA: TGTGCCAGCAGCCACCCAACAGGGAACTATGGCTACACCTTC

length: 15
J: TRBJ2-2
D: TRBD1
V: TRBV5-1
size: .
CDR3: CASSYVTGGLGELFF
DNA: TGCGCCAGCAGCTACGTGACAGGGGGCCTCGGGGAGCTGTTTTTT

length: 13
J: TRBJ2-1
D: .
V: TRBV27
size: .
CDR3: CASNPRGYNEQFF
DNA: TGTGCCAGCAATCCCAGGGGCTACAATGAGCAGTTCTTC

length: 16
J: TRBJ1-1
D: TRBD1
V: TRBV5-1
size: once
CDR3: CASSPYRGPMNTEAFF
DNA: TGCGCCAGCAGCCCGTACAGGGGACCAATGAACACTGAAGCTTTCTTT

length: 15
J: TRBJ2-2
D: TRBD1
V: TRBV27
size: .
CDR3: CASSLRQGNTGELFF
DNA: TGTGCCAGCAGTTTAAGACAGGGTAACACCGGGGAGCTGTTTTTT

length: 14
J: TRBJ2-1
D: .
V: TRBV27
size: .
CDR3: CASSLSGWYNEQFF
DNA: TGTGCCAGCAGTTTGAGCGGTTGGTACAATGAGCAGTTCTTC

length: 15
J: TRBJ2-1
D: .
V: TRBV5-1
size: .
CDR3: CASRYGSYKDNEQFF
DNA: TGCGCCAGCAGATACGGGAGTTACAAGGACAATGAGCAGTTCTTC

length: 15
J: TRBJ1-2
D: .
V: TRBV11-2
size: .
CDR3: CASSLDLRVRYGYTF
DNA: TGTGCCAGCAGCTTAGATCTGAGGGTCCGCTATGGCTACACCTTC

length: 18
J: TRBJ2-1
D: TRBD2
V: TRBV19
size: .
CDR3: CASTSRLRGGRGYNEQFF
DNA: TGTGCCAGTACATCACGCCTAAGGGGCGGGAGGGGGTACAATGAGCAGTTCTTC

length: 14
J: TRBJ1-2
D: TRBD1
V: TRBV19
size: once
CDR3: CASKIRGLSYGYTF
DNA: TGTGCCAGTAAAATAAGGGGGCTGAGCTATGGCTACACCTTC

length: 14
J: TRBJ2-7
D: .
V: TRBV9
size: .
CDR3: CASSVDGFSVEQYF
DNA: TGTGCCAGCAGCGTAGATGGCTTTTCTGTCGAGCAGTACTTC

length: 14
J: TRBJ1-2
D: TRBD1
V: TRBV5-1
size: .
CDR3: CASSLGTGGYGYTF
DNA: TGCGCCAGCAGCTTGGGGACAGGGGGCTATGGCTACACCTTC

length: 15
J: TRBJ2-3
D: TRBD1
V: TRBV5-5
size: .
CDR3: CASSRDRWSTDTQYF
DNA: TGTGCCAGCAGCAGGGACAGGTGGAGCACAGATACGCAGTATTTT